The next 9 T cell receptor beta chains were all read from a single sample in a study of blood T cell repertoires in COVID-19. Libraries were prepared by immunoSEQ multiplex PCR; TCRdb keeps only in-frame clonotypes and omits some of them. Found here are more than 80,000 clones, approximately 88% of them singletons; the top ten hold 18%. Sequencing input: peripheral blood. The receptors come from a woman in her sixties or seventies with COVID-19, enrolled during active disease.

This clone appeared once. The V and J genes are TRBV19 and TRBJ1-1, with D perhaps TRBD1 (5 bases). CDR3 length equals 13 residues. V lost 10 bases, J lost 1 base, and 13 bases lay in between. Per germline, CDR1 LNHDA and CDR2 SQIVND (reference sequence). CDR3 bases: TGTGCCACCAAACGGACACAGAACACTGAAGCTTTCTTT. As protein: CATKRTQNTEAFF.

The chain joins TRBV5-1 to TRBJ1-4; tentatively, D is TRBD1 (5 bases). This CDR3 is 15 amino acids long. Trimming took off 0 bases at V and 7 bases at J, with 13 bases between the two ends. The germline V gene encodes CDR1 SGHRS and CDR2 YFSETQ. The DNA of the CDR3 is TGCGCCAGCAGCTTGGCCGGGCAGGGAGGTGAAAAACTGTTTTTT. Protein product: CASSLAGQGGEKLFF. Variable domain in full (rest from reference TRBV5-1 and TRBJ1-4): KAGVTQTPRYLIKTRGQQVTLSCSPISGHRSVSWYQQTPGQGLQFLFEYFSETQRNKGNFPGRFSGRQFSNSRSEMNVSTLELGDSALYLCASSLAGQGGEKLFFGSGTQLSVL.

The chain links TRBV6-5 to TRBJ2-3; D is perhaps TRBD2 (6 bases). V was pared by 6 bases and J by 0 bases, with 13 bases between. This CDR3 contains 15 residues. CDR1 and CDR2 from the germline V gene are MNHEY and SVGAGI. The CDR3 nucleotides are TGTGCCAGCAGGTCTTCGGGAGCCAGCACAGATACGCAGTATTTT. This sequence encodes CASRSSGASTDTQYF.

This chain uses TRBV7-3 with TRBJ2-7; TRBD1 agrees at 9 bases. This CDR3 has 14 amino acids. Germline V lookup: CDR1 SGHTA, CDR2 FQGTGA. V gave up 2 bases and J gave up 6 bases; unmatched junction bases: 5. This CDR3 is CASSLWDRDPEQYF. The CDR3 nucleotides read TGTGCCAGCAGCTTATGGGACAGGGATCCCGAGCAGTACTTC.

The table lists this clone with a count of one. The sample has other DNA sequences that encode this CDR3 too. The genes are TRBV7-2 and TRBJ2-7; 8 nucleotides line up with TRBD1. This CDR3 is 14 amino acids long. The germline V gene encodes CDR1 SGHTA and CDR2 FQGNSA. V lost 5 bases, J lost 2 bases, and 5 bases stayed unmatched. In nucleotides, the CDR3 is TGTGCCAGCAGCCCCGGGACAGGAACCTACGAGCAGTACTTC. Protein product: CASSPGTGTYEQYF.

The chain carries TRBV5-8 and TRBJ1-2; D unresolved. Germline V gene lookup returns CDR1 SGHTS and CDR2 YDEGEE. The ends were cut back, 3 bases at V and 5 bases at J, with 17 bases in the middle. The CDR3 spans 15 residues. The CDR3 DNA reads TGTGCCAGCAGCTGGGCCCGGGAGGCTTCTTATGGCTACACCTTC. Its protein product is CASSWAREASYGYTF.

The V gene is TRBV10-2, the J gene TRBJ1-2, with 10 positions matching TRBD1. J was trimmed by 5 bases and V by 7 bases; bases with no gene match: 16. CDR3 length: 17 amino acids. Germline loops: CDR1 WSHSY, CDR2 SAAADI. The CDR3 region is CASTATGGGRNVYGYTF. CDR3 nucleotide sequence: TGCGCCAGCACCGCGACAGGGGGCGGGAGGAACGTATATGGCTACACCTTC.

This rearrangement joins TRBV7-6 to TRBJ1-5, with 7 bases lining up with TRBD1. Per the germline V gene, CDR1 is SGHVS and CDR2 is FNYEAQ. This CDR3 is built from 14 residues. The ends lost 3 bases at V and 4 bases at J; junction bases unmatched: 3. The CDR3 nucleotides read TGTGCCAGCAGCTTTGGGGACAGAAATCAGCCCCAGCATTTT. Protein sequence: CASSFGDRNQPQHF.

The J gene is TRBJ2-3, the V gene TRBV5-1; 12 nucleotides align to TRBD1. Germline V lookup: CDR1 SGHRS, CDR2 YFSETQ. Trimming removed 0 bases from V and 3 bases from J; junction bases left unmatched: 8. This CDR3 has 18 residues. Written as DNA, the CDR3 is TGCGCCAGCAGCTTGGCCGGGACAGGGGGCTACGGAACAGATACGCAGTATTTT. This codes for CASSLAGTGGYGTDTQYF. Combining the CDR3 with reference TRBV5-1 and TRBJ2-3 gives the whole variable domain KAGVTQTPRYLIKTRGQQVTLSCSPISGHRSVSWYQQTPGQGLQFLFEYFSETQRNKGNFPGRFSGRQFSNSRSEMNVSTLELGDSALYLCASSLAGTGGYGTDTQYFGPGTRLTVL.